These 18 T cell receptor beta chains were all obtained from the same sample, sequenced in a study of blood T cells in healthy people across ages. Next came a second PCR, run for about 6 to 11 cycles, which used a sample-barcoded 5' primer along with a J-beta primer mix. TCRdb re-analysed the 5' RACE reads in MiXCR, keeping a single row per CDR3 protein. Among roughly 700,000 distinct CDR3 sequences listed, approximately 50% were seen once. Sample: blood. Receptors originate from a woman between 55 and 75 years old in good health.

This clonotype showed up just a few times. This sequence joins TRBV15 and TRBJ2-7, with a possible D match to TRBD2 (6 bases). This CDR3 is 16 amino acids long. V lost 0 bases and J 4 bases, leaving 16 bases between the germline ends. Germline V lookup: CDR1 LNHNV, CDR2 YYDKDF (reference sequence). The chain's CDR3 is CATSRDYGSNVYEQYF. As DNA, the CDR3 is TGTGCCACCAGCAGAGACTACGGGAGTAATGTGTACGAGCAGTACTTC.

J is TRBJ1-1 and V is TRBV11-2; possible D gene TRBD1, 6 bases. In germline, CDR1 is SGHAT, CDR2 FQNNGV. Trimming left V 2 bases short and J 0 bases short, with 10 bases between. CDR3 size: 15 residues. As DNA, the CDR3 is TGTGCCAGCAGCTTAACGGGACATATGAACACTGAAGCTTTCTTT. This translates into CASSLTGHMNTEAFF.

This CDR3 reads CAGGLTTVGDTQYF. As DNA, the CDR3 is TGTGCTGGGGGGCTGACGACCGTGGGAGATACGCAGTATTTT. This chain joins TRBV2 and TRBJ2-3; D possibly uses TRBD1 or TRBD2 (6 bases each). This CDR3 contains 14 residues. CDR1 is SNHLY, CDR2 FYNNEI, per germline.

This clonotype was seen a single time. CDR3 loop: CASSQGLAGDADTQYF. CDR3 bases: TGCGCCAGCAGCCAAGGGCTAGCGGGAGACGCAGATACGCAGTATTTT. The rearrangement links TRBV4-3 to TRBJ2-3; 10 nucleotides match TRBD2. The CDR3 has 16 amino acids. J lost 4 bases, V lost 1 base, and 5 bases had no gene match. The V gene's germline CDR1 is LGHNA and CDR2 YSLEER.

The chain couples TRBV6-2 or TRBV6-3 to TRBJ2-7, with a possible D match to TRBD2 (5 bases). The germline V and J ends were trimmed by 4 bases and 2 bases, with 12 bases remaining between them. The CDR3 runs 14 residues. Germline assignment: CDR1 MNHEY and CDR2 SVGEGT. This CDR3 is CASSWGVGTYEQYF. CDR3 coding DNA: TGTGCCAGCAGTTGGGGAGTAGGGACCTACGAGCAGTACTTC.

The chain uses TRBV25-1 and TRBJ2-5; D perhaps matches TRBD1 (8 bases). Trimming removed 3 bases from V and 5 bases from J, with 16 bases in between. The CDR3 extends over 15 amino acids. From germline, CDR1 is MGHDK and CDR2 SYGVNS. CDR3 region: CASSDHRGGRETQYF. The CDR3 DNA reads TGTGCCAGCAGTGATCACAGGGGGGGGAGGGAGACCCAGTACTTC.

The chain links TRBV24-1 to TRBJ2-3, with D perhaps assigned TRBD1 or TRBD2 (5 bases each). The CDR3 covers 17 residues. Per germline, CDR1 KGHDR and CDR2 SFDVKD. With 1 base removed from V and 2 bases from J, the gap between germline ends came to 15 bases. The CDR3 DNA follows: TGTGCCACCAGTGATTTACCGGGGCTAGGATCCACAGATACGCAGTATTTT. Its translation is CATSDLPGLGSTDTQYF.

V gene TRBV20-1 combines with J gene TRBJ2-5; tentatively, D is TRBD1 (6 bases). Germline V lookup: CDR1 DFQATT, CDR2 SNEGSKA (reference sequence). Trimming removed 3 bases from V and 2 bases from J, with 16 bases in between. The CDR3 has 15 residues. CDR3 sequence: CSARLTGSRQETQYF. CDR3 DNA sequence: TGCAGTGCTAGGCTCACAGGGTCTCGACAAGAGACCCAGTACTTC.

The V gene is TRBV5-1, the J gene TRBJ2-3; D gene unclear. Germline loops: CDR1 SGHRS, CDR2 YFSETQ. The germline V and J ends were trimmed by 2 bases and 0 bases, with 10 bases remaining between them. The CDR3 runs 15 residues. This chain's CDR3 is CASSLSTTSTDTQYF. The CDR3 bases are TGCGCCAGCAGCTTATCTACTACTAGCACAGATACGCAGTATTTT. The full variable domain, rest sourced from reference TRBV5-1 and TRBJ2-3, is KAGVTQTPRYLIKTRGQQVTLSCSPISGHRSVSWYQQTPGQGLQFLFEYFSETQRNKGNFPGRFSGRQFSNSRSEMNVSTLELGDSALYLCASSLSTTSTDTQYFGPGTRLTVL.

This rearrangement joins TRBV2 to TRBJ2-1; no firm D call. CDR3 length: 14 amino acids. V lost 3 bases, J lost 9 bases, and 15 bases lay in between. Germline V CDR1 and CDR2: SNHLY, FYNNEI. For the CDR3, the DNA is TGTGCCAGCAGTGACCGAAAGAGATTCGGTGAGCAGTTCTTC. It encodes CASSDRKRFGEQFF.

The V gene is TRBV3-1, the J gene TRBJ2-7, with TRBD1 matching 8 bases. The junction had 6 bases not matched to a gene; V was cut back by 4 bases and J by 1 base. CDR1 and CDR2 (germline): LGHDT, YNNKEL (reference sequence). This CDR3 has 15 amino acids. The CDR3 bases are TGTGCCAGCAGCCGAATCCGGGACAGGTCCTACGAGCAGTACTTC. As protein: CASSRIRDRSYEQYF.

This chain uses TRBV6-6 with TRBJ1-1; D gene uncertain. This CDR3 has 13 residues. V was cut by 0 bases and J by 8 bases, with 10 bases left in between. In germline, CDR1 is MNHNY, CDR2 SVGAGI (reference sequence). The CDR3 sequence: CASSYSVGKEAFF. The CDR3 bases are TGTGCCAGCAGTTACTCGGTAGGGAAAGAAGCTTTCTTT.

This chain links TRBV10-3 with TRBJ2-3; 12 positions match TRBD2. The trim removed 10 bases at V and 1 base at J, leaving 12 bases unmatched. Germline V CDR1 and CDR2: ENHRY, SYGVKD. The CDR3 spans 17 residues. CDR3 loop: CASSIGRLAGGTDTQYF. The CDR3 DNA is TGTGCCAGCTCCATCGGCCGACTAGCGGGAGGCACAGATACGCAGTATTTT.

The chain combines TRBV6-5 with TRBJ1-2, with D possibly matching TRBD1 (6 bases). The CDR3 loop spans 16 amino acids. V was trimmed by 6 bases and J by 5 bases, leaving 22 bases between them. Germline CDR1 is MNHEY and CDR2 is SVGAGI. CDR3 DNA sequence: TGTGCCAGCAGACGGACAGTCCCCCCTGGGGTTTATGGCTACACCTTC. Protein: CASRRTVPPGVYGYTF.

J is TRBJ1-5 and V is TRBV27; 7 positions match TRBD1. CDR3 length: 16 amino acids. Trimming took 5 bases from V and 6 from J; bases not matched to a gene: 13. Per germline, CDR1 MNHEY and CDR2 SMNVEV (reference sequence). In DNA, the CDR3 is TGTGCCAGCAGTCCCAACGTCGGACAGGCCCCTCAGCCCCAGCATTTT. Its translation: CASSPNVGQAPQPQHF.

This rearrangement joins TRBV20-1 to TRBJ2-7; D is perhaps TRBD1 or TRBD2 (6 bases each). The germline gives CDR1 DFQATT, CDR2 SNEGSKA (reference sequence). This CDR3 spans 15 amino acids. Between the trimmed V and J ends, which lost 4 bases and 0 bases, there was a span of 16 bases. Written as DNA, the CDR3 is TGCAGTGCTACTACCAAAGGGGGGAGCTCCTACGAGCAGTACTTC. Protein sequence: CSATTKGGSSYEQYF.

The chain couples TRBV18 to TRBJ1-5; D is ambiguous. This CDR3 comprises 13 residues. Per the germline V gene, CDR1 is KGHSH and CDR2 is LQKENI. V was trimmed by 3 bases and J by 5 bases, leaving 8 bases between them. CDR3 coding DNA: TGTGCCAGCTCACCCGTTGGGGATCAGCCCCAGCATTTT. Translation: CASSPVGDQPQHF.

This chain links TRBV5-1 with TRBJ2-5, with TRBD2 matching over 7 bases. Germline V gives CDR1 SGHRS, CDR2 YFSETQ. CDR3 size: 15 residues. Trimming removed 0 bases from V and 6 bases from J; junction bases left unmatched: 8. The CDR3 loop reads CASSLEASGTKTQYF. For the CDR3, the DNA is TGCGCCAGCAGCTTGGAGGCGAGCGGGACTAAGACCCAGTACTTC.